These 30 T cell receptor beta chains originate from one sample sequenced in a study of blood T cell repertoires in COVID-19. TCRdb keeps only in-frame clones here, not all; method: immunoSEQ multiplex PCR. The table lists more than 250,000 clones, 70% to 90% of them singletons. Sequenced: PBMCs or T cells enriched from blood (not recorded which). Receptors originate from a woman in her twenties or thirties who had recovered from COVID-19.

The chain links TRBV2 to TRBJ1-1, with 11 bases aligning to TRBD1. The germline CDR1 and CDR2 sequences are SNHLY and FYNNEI. V was pared by 2 bases and J by 5 bases, with 4 bases of the junction left unmatched. The CDR3 length is 15 residues. CDR3 sequence (DNA): TGTGCCAGCAGTGAAATTGGGACAGGGGGAACTGAAGCTTTCTTT. Its protein product is CASSEIGTGGTEAFF.

V and J are TRBV6-2 or TRBV6-3 and TRBJ2-7, with a tentative D call TRBD2 (5 bases). Germline V lookup: CDR1 MNHEY, CDR2 SVGEGT. This CDR3 spans 13 amino acids. Trimming stripped 2 bases from V and 2 bases from J, with 7 bases between. CDR3: CASSYRGAYEQYF. As DNA, the CDR3 is TGTGCCAGCAGTTACCGGGGTGCCTACGAGCAGTACTTC.

The chain employs TRBV19 and TRBJ1-5, with TRBD1 identical over 8 bases. V lost 3 bases, J lost 6 bases, and 10 bases stayed unmatched. The CDR3 has 16 amino acids. The V gene's germline CDR1 is LNHDA and CDR2 SQIVND (reference sequence). For the CDR3, the DNA is TGTGCCAGTAGTATCCCAGGACAGGGAGGGTTTCAGCCCCAGCATTTT. Its protein is CASSIPGQGGFQPQHF.

The chain employs TRBV30 and TRBJ1-2; D unclear. The CDR3 is 12 residues long. The V end was cut by 8 bases, the J end by 4 bases, with 14 bases between. Germline assignment: CDR1 GTSNPN and CDR2 SVGIG (reference sequence). The chain's CDR3 is CALQARSYGYTF. The CDR3 DNA reads TGTGCCCTTCAAGCCCGTAGCTATGGCTACACCTTC.

The rearrangement links TRBV5-8 to TRBJ2-2; a weak D match, TRBD1 (6 bases). Trimming stripped 4 bases from V and 1 base from J, with 11 bases between. CDR3 length: 15 amino acids. From germline, CDR1 is SGHTS and CDR2 YDEGEE. CDR3 sequence: CASSPGTLNTGELFF. The CDR3 DNA is TGTGCCAGCAGCCCCGGGACACTGAACACCGGGGAGCTGTTTTTT.

V gene TRBV19 combines with J gene TRBJ2-7, with TRBD1 matching 11 bases. Germline CDR1 and CDR2: LNHDA and SQIVND (reference sequence). V shed 5 bases and J 3 bases; nucleotides not matched to a gene: 3. The CDR3 extends over 14 amino acids. CDR3 sequence (DNA): TGTGCCAGTAGTCGGGACAGGGGGATCTACGAGCAGTACTTC. Translated, it gives CASSRDRGIYEQYF.

This chain joins TRBV4-3 and TRBJ2-1; D gene ambiguous. Looked up from germline, CDR1 is LGHNA and CDR2 is YSLEER. V dropped 0 bases and J dropped 1 base, with 7 bases sitting between them. This CDR3 spans 15 amino acids. The CDR3 reads CASSQDQTSYNEQFF. The CDR3 DNA follows: TGCGCCAGCAGCCAAGATCAGACTTCCTACAATGAGCAGTTCTTC.

V is TRBV7-8 and J is TRBJ1-1; 8 bases match TRBD1. With 4 bases clipped from V and 9 bases from J, the junction kept 7 bases outside the gene matches. Germline V lookup: CDR1 SGHVS, CDR2 FQNEAQ. This CDR3 spans 13 amino acids. The CDR3, as DNA: TGTGCCAGCAGCTGGCAGGGGGCGTATAAAGCTTTCTTT. Translation: CASSWQGAYKAFF.

The chain carries TRBV27 and TRBJ2-3, with D possibly TRBD2 on 5 matching bases. The V end was cut by 4 bases, the J end by 10 bases, with 12 bases between. The CDR3 loop spans 12 amino acids. Germline loops: CDR1 MNHEY, CDR2 SMNVEV (reference sequence). The CDR3 coding sequence is TGTGCCAGCAGTTATGTGGGGAGCGCGCAGTATTTT. Translation gives CASSYVGSAQYF.

V gene TRBV29-1 combines with J gene TRBJ1-2; TRBD1 might be the D (5 bases). The ends were cut back, 4 bases at V and 14 bases at J, with 17 bases in the middle. CDR1 and CDR2 from the germline V gene are SQVTM and ANQGSEA. CDR3 size: 11 residues. The CDR3 coding sequence is TGCAGCGTTGTGTGGAAGGGCTCAGGGACCTTC. Residues: CSVVWKGSGTF.

Remarks on this clone: Other DNA sequences in this sample translate to the same CDR3. The chain carries TRBV5-1 and TRBJ1-1; D remains unclear. CDR1 is SGHRS and CDR2 is YFSETQ in the germline V gene. The CDR3 consists of 14 residues. V was pared by 0 bases and J by 0 bases, with 6 bases between. The CDR3, as DNA: TGCGCCAGCAGCTTGGCCAGTTTGAACACTGAAGCTTTCTTT. Protein product: CASSLASLNTEAFF.

CDR3 nucleotides: TGTGCCAGCACCCACGGGGGGTCTGAAGCTTTCTTT. Translating gives CASTHGGSEAFF. V gene TRBV6-5 combines with J gene TRBJ1-1; possible D gene TRBD1, 5 bases. Per germline, CDR1 MNHEY and CDR2 SVGAGI. Trimming shortened V by 7 bases and J by 6 bases, and 12 bases separated the two germline ends. This CDR3 is 12 amino acids long.

The gene calls are TRBV2 and TRBJ2-2; maybe TRBD1 (6 bases). With 10 bases removed from V and 6 bases from J, the gap between germline ends came to 21 bases. In germline, CDR1 is SNHLY, CDR2 FYNNEI. The CDR3 runs to 15 residues. CDR3 DNA: TGTGCCACCAAGCCCTCAGGGGTCGTGGCCGGGGAGCTGTTTTTT. This gives the protein CATKPSGVVAGELFF. The whole variable domain, filled in from reference TRBV2 and TRBJ2-2, reads EPEVTQTPSHQVTQMGQEVILRCVPISNHLYFYWYRQILGQKVEFLVSFYNNEISEKSEIFDDQFSVERPDGSNFTLKIRSTKLEDSAMYFCATKPSGVVAGELFFGEGSRLTVL.

A single count supports this clone. This chain uses TRBV5-6 with TRBJ2-7, with 7 bases that match TRBD1. With 4 bases clipped from V and 6 bases from J, the junction kept 7 bases outside the gene matches. The CDR3 is 13 amino acids. Germline V gives CDR1 SGHDT, CDR2 YYEEEE. CDR3 protein: CASSLGTVVEQYF. CDR3 nucleotides: TGTGCCAGCAGCCTAGGGACAGTAGTCGAGCAGTACTTC.

The chain uses TRBV14 and TRBJ1-2; D not certain. Trimming cost V 0 bases and J 4 bases, with 6 bases left between them. Germline loops: CDR1 SGHDN, CDR2 FVKESK. The CDR3 length is 13 residues. In DNA, the CDR3 is TGTGCCAGCAGCCAAGATTCCGTCTATGGCTACACCTTC. This translates into CASSQDSVYGYTF.

This rearrangement joins TRBV5-1 to TRBJ2-3; a weak D match, TRBD1 (5 bases). Deletions cut 0 bases from V and 3 bases from J, with 11 bases between. CDR3 size: 15 residues. Germline assignment: CDR1 SGHRS and CDR2 YFSETQ. The CDR3, as DNA: TGCGCCAGCAGCTTGGAACGGTCAGGGACAGATACGCAGTATTTT. This translates into CASSLERSGTDTQYF.

CDR3 sequence reads: CASSLLSYEQYF. The CDR3, as DNA: TGTGCCAGCAGTTTATTGAGCTACGAGCAGTACTTC. The V and J genes are TRBV12-3 or TRBV12-4 and TRBJ2-7; D is unresolved. The V and J ends lost 2 bases and 3 bases respectively, with 5 bases between them. This CDR3 is 12 amino acids long.

The V gene is TRBV3-1 (or the pseudogene TRBV3-2), the J gene TRBJ1-2; 7 bases are shared with TRBD1. This CDR3 region has 16 residues. Germline V gene lookup returns CDR1 LGHDT and CDR2 YNNKEL (reference sequence). Unmatched junction bases numbered 10, after V lost 4 bases and J lost 2 bases. CDR3 bases: TGTGCCAGCAGCCCACCCCGGCAGGGGGGAAACTATGGCTACACCTTC. Translated, it gives CASSPPRQGGNYGYTF.

The gene calls are TRBV9 and TRBJ1-6; D gene uncertain. The V end lost 2 bases, the J end lost 8 bases, and 11 bases lay between the germline ends. The V gene's germline CDR1 is SGDLS and CDR2 YYNGEE. The CDR3 is made up of 14 amino acids. The CDR3 reads CASSVAGEDSPLHF. For the CDR3, the DNA is TGTGCCAGCAGCGTTGCGGGAGAAGATTCACCCCTCCACTTT.

This chain joins TRBV6-5 and TRBJ1-2, with 7 nucleotides matching TRBD1. Germline lookup yields CDR1 MNHEY and CDR2 SVGAGI. J was trimmed by 4 bases and V by 10 bases; bases with no gene match: 9. CDR3 length: 13 residues. In nucleotides, the CDR3 is TGTGCCACGGGAGACAGGGCTACCTATGGCTACACCTTC. Translation gives CATGDRATYGYTF.

V is TRBV3-1 (or the pseudogene TRBV3-2) and J is TRBJ1-4; D gene unclear. Trimming took 4 bases from V and 7 from J, leaving 10 bases between them. The CDR3 has 13 residues. Germline values: CDR1 LGHDT, CDR2 YNNKEL (reference sequence). The CDR3: CASSPVGVEKLFF. The CDR3 region has the DNA TGTGCCAGCAGCCCAGTCGGAGTTGAAAAACTGTTTTTT.

About this clone itself: The germline gene is not matched at one end of the junction; a read error may be the cause. The J gene is TRBJ1-2, the V gene TRBV19; D is possibly TRBD1 (6 bases). This CDR3 has 13 amino acids. Looked up from germline, CDR1 is LNHDA and CDR2 is SQIVND (reference sequence). The DNA of the CDR3 is TGTGCCAGTAGTATAGGTTTGCGCGGGGGACACGCCTTC. Protein sequence: CASSIGLRGGHAF.

A single count supports this clone. The gene calls are TRBV5-5 and TRBJ1-1; D is possibly TRBD1 (6 bases). V was trimmed by 5 bases and J by 5 bases, leaving 13 bases between them. From germline, CDR1 is SGHKS and CDR2 YYEKEE (reference sequence). This CDR3 region has 13 residues. The CDR3 sequence: CASSLQGSTEAFF. DNA of the CDR3: TGTGCCAGCAGTTTACAGGGAAGTACTGAAGCTTTCTTT.

CDR3 nucleotides: TGTGCCAGCAGCCGGACAGGGGCTGGTGACACTGAAGCTTTCTTT. It is translated as CASSRTGAGDTEAFF. The chain has TRBV5-4 and TRBJ1-1; 9 bases agree with TRBD1. Trimming at V came to 4 bases and at J to 3 bases, leaving 7 bases not matched to a gene. There are 15 residues in the CDR3. Germline CDR1 is SGHNT and CDR2 is YYREEE (reference sequence).

This rearrangement joins TRBV7-8 to TRBJ2-5; D may be TRBD2 (5 bases). The germline V gene encodes CDR1 SGHVS and CDR2 FQNEAQ. Trimming stripped 5 bases from V and 1 base from J, with 11 bases between. This CDR3 region has 14 residues. The CDR3 here is CASSSGRLQETQYF. The CDR3 bases are TGTGCCAGCAGCAGCGGACGTCTCCAAGAGACCCAGTACTTC.

The chain carries TRBV7-3 and TRBJ1-2; 7 nucleotides line up with TRBD1. The CDR3 totals 16 residues. J gave up 5 bases and V 2 bases, and 11 bases lay outside the gene matches. The germline V gene has CDR1 SGHTA and CDR2 FQGTGA. Written as DNA, the CDR3 is TGTGCCAGCAGCTTATTTCGGGTCAGGGGGGTTTATGGCTACACCTTC. Its protein product is CASSLFRVRGVYGYTF. The whole variable domain, remainder taken from reference TRBV7-3 and TRBJ1-2, is GAGVSQTPSNKVTEKGKYVELRCDPISGHTALYWYRQSLGQGPEFLIYFQGTGAADDSGLPNDRFFAVRPEGSVSTLKIQRTERGDSAVYLCASSLFRVRGVYGYTFGSGTRLTVV.

CDR3 in DNA: TGCGCCAGCAGCCAAGAACCCCCGGTAGCGGGGGTCACAGATACGCAGTATTTT. Its protein is CASSQEPPVAGVTDTQYF. V is TRBV4-1 and J is TRBJ2-3; 9 nucleotides agree with TRBD2. Trimming at V came to 0 bases and at J to 2 bases, leaving 9 bases not matched to a gene. Looked up from germline, CDR1 is MGHRA and CDR2 is YSYEKL. The CDR3 consists of 18 residues.

V is TRBV15 and J is TRBJ2-1; 8 nucleotides align to TRBD2. The germline CDR1 and CDR2 sequences are LNHNV and YYDKDF (reference sequence). Losses at the gene ends were 1 base for V and 3 bases for J; bases not matched to a gene: 5. This CDR3 is 16 amino acids long. CDR3 protein: CATSRVGGGIYNEQFF. The DNA of the CDR3 is TGTGCCACCAGCAGAGTGGGCGGGGGGATCTACAATGAGCAGTTCTTC.

The V and J genes are TRBV19 and TRBJ1-2; no clear D gene. Germline assignment: CDR1 LNHDA and CDR2 SQIVND (reference sequence). The ends were cut back, 7 bases at V and 3 bases at J, with 12 bases in the middle. The CDR3 runs to 13 residues. For the CDR3, the DNA is TGTGCCAGTACCCTTTATGAGGACTATGGCTACACCTTC. This encodes CASTLYEDYGYTF.

The rearrangement joins TRBV13 to TRBJ1-5; D unclear. The germline gives CDR1 PRHDT, CDR2 FYEKMQ (reference sequence). The CDR3 contains 14 residues. V lost 0 bases, J lost 2 bases, and 5 bases lay in between. In DNA form, the CDR3 reads TGTGCCAGCAGCTTAGGCGGGGGCAATCAGCCCCAGCATTTT. Its protein is CASSLGGGNQPQHF.